A selection of T cell receptor beta chains follows, all from one sample in a study of blood T cell repertoires in COVID-19. Using immunoSEQ multiplex PCR, the repertoire was profiled, and TCRdb retains in-frame clones only, with some absent. The data hold more than 300,000 clones, with 87% observed a single time. The sample consisted of PBMCs or T cells enriched from blood (not recorded which). These receptors were taken from a woman between 25 and 40 years old who had recovered from COVID-19. Both conserved end residues are trimmed from each CDR3.

V: TRBV7-2; J: TRBJ2-5; CDR3: ASSRSVGETQY
V: TRBV18; J: TRBJ1-6; CDR3: ASSPLDSGSPLH
V: TRBV3-1/TRBV3-2; J: TRBJ2-7; CDR3: ASSRWTGGNEQY
V: TRBV19; J: TRBJ1-1; CDR3: ASTRDLVNTEAF
V: TRBV19; J: TRBJ2-4; CDR3: ATVDKNIQY
V: TRBV3-1/TRBV3-2; J: TRBJ1-2; CDR3: ASSRGTGDVGYT
V: TRBV25-1; J: TRBJ2-5; CDR3: ASSGGGTQY
V: TRBV5-8; J: TRBJ1-2; CDR3: ASSLVVGSYGYT
V: TRBV2; J: TRBJ2-2; CDR3: ASLERRNTGELF
V: TRBV5-1; J: TRBJ2-7; CDR3: ASSLVADSYEQY
V: TRBV4-2; J: TRBJ1-2; CDR3: ASSQDLETGYGYT
V: TRBV6-5; J: TRBJ1-1; CDR3: ASSYHSMNTEAF
V: TRBV20-1; J: TRBJ1-1; CDR3: TGEGITEAF
V: TRBV7-2; J: TRBJ1-5; CDR3: ASSLDPGPNQPQH
V: TRBV7-2; J: TRBJ2-7; CDR3: ASSLRPPRTGGHEQY
V: TRBV27; J: TRBJ2-7; CDR3: ASSLPRGEQY
V: TRBV30; J: TRBJ1-1; CDR3: AWRTTPGYRVDTEAF
V: TRBV27; J: TRBJ1-1; CDR3: ASTRDRKNTEAF
V: TRBV5-1; J: TRBJ2-3; CDR3: ASSLDQGVASTDTQY
V: TRBV6-5; J: TRBJ2-2; CDR3: ASSYQESGGAGELF
V: TRBV30; J: TRBJ1-2; CDR3: AWAGQGLNYGYT
V: TRBV5-4; J: TRBJ2-7; CDR3: ASSPQGWDSYEQY
V: TRBV7-9; J: TRBJ2-1; CDR3: ASSARLRGGQSSYNEQF
V: TRBV15; J: TRBJ2-3; CDR3: ATTTDRDYTDTQY
V: TRBV5-1; J: TRBJ1-5; CDR3: ASSLGGGSNQPQH
V: TRBV30; J: TRBJ1-1; CDR3: AWSPGQGARAF
V: TRBV29-1; J: TRBJ1-1; CDR3: SVVGTGQTEAF
V: TRBV2; J: TRBJ1-1; CDR3: ASSGVRNTEAF
V: TRBV6-5; J: TRBJ1-2; CDR3: ATARDSNYGYT
V: TRBV9; J: TRBJ2-1; CDR3: ASSPRASNNEQF
V: TRBV29-1; J: TRBJ1-5; CDR3: SVEDLGGPQH
V: TRBV3-1/TRBV3-2; J: TRBJ1-1; CDR3: ASSSTRDTEAF
V: TRBV27; J: TRBJ1-2; CDR3: ASRTTGGLNYGYT
V: TRBV14; J: TRBJ1-4; CDR3: ASSQALWDIREKLF
V: TRBV30; J: TRBJ1-2; CDR3: ASANRANYGYT
V: TRBV27; J: TRBJ2-5; CDR3: ASRTTGGLETQY
V: TRBV9; J: TRBJ2-2; CDR3: ASSVAPSGRNTGELF
V: TRBV30; J: TRBJ1-2; CDR3: AWSALSLGAGYT
V: TRBV27; J: TRBJ1-4; CDR3: ASTPRSEDSNEKLF
V: TRBV9; J: TRBJ2-7; CDR3: ASSVASGGYEQY
V: TRBV3-1/TRBV3-2; J: TRBJ2-3; CDR3: ASSQPLVGTDTQY
V: TRBV19; J: TRBJ2-5; CDR3: ASGDRGRIGETQY
V: TRBV7-9; J: TRBJ1-2; CDR3: ASSPGTGPGYT